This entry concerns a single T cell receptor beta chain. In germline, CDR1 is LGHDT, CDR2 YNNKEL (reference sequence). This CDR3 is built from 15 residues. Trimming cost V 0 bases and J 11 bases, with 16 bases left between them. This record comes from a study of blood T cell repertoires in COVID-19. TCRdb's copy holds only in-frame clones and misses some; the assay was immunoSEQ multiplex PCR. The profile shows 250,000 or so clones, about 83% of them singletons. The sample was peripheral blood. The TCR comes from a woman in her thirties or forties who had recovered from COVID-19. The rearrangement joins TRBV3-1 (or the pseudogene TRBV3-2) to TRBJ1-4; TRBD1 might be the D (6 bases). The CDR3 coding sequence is TGTGCCAGCAGCCAAGATGGTACAGGGCATTGGAAACTGTTTTTT. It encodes CASSQDGTGHWKLFF.